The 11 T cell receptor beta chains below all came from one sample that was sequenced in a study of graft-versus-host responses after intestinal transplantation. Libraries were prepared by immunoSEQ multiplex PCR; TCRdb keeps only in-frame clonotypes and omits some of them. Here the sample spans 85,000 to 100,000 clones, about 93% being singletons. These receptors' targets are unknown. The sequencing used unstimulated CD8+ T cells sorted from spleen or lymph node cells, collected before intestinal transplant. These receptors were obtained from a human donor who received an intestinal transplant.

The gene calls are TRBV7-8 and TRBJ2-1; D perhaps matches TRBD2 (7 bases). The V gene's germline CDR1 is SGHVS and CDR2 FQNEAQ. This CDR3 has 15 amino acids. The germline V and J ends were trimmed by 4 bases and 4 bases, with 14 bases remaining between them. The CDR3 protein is CASSWRGGQYNEQFF. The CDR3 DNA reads TGTGCCAGCAGCTGGAGGGGGGGTCAGTACAATGAGCAGTTCTTC.

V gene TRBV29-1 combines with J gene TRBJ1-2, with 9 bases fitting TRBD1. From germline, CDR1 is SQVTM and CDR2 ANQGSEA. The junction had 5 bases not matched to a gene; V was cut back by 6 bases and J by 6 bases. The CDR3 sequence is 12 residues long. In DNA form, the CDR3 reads TGCAGCGTCGAACAGGGGGCGCATGGCTACACCTTC. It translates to CSVEQGAHGYTF.

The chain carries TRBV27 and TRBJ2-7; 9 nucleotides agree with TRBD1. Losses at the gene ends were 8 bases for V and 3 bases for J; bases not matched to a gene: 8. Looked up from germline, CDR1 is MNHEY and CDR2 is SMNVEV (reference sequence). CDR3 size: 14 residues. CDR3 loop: CASRYRGLNYEQYF. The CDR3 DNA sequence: TGTGCCAGCCGTTACAGGGGGCTGAACTACGAGCAGTACTTC.

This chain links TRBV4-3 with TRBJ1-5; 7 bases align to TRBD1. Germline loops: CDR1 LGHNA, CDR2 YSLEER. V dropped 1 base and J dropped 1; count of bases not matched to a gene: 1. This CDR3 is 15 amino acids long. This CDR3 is CASSQGQGSNQPQHF. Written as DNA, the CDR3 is TGCGCCAGCAGCCAAGGACAGGGAAGCAATCAGCCCCAGCATTTT.

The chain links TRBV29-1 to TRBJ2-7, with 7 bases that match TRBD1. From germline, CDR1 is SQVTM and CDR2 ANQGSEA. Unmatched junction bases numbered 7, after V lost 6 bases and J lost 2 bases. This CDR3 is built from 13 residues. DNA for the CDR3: TGCAGCGTCCGACAGGGAATGACCTACGAGCAGTACTTC. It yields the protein CSVRQGMTYEQYF.

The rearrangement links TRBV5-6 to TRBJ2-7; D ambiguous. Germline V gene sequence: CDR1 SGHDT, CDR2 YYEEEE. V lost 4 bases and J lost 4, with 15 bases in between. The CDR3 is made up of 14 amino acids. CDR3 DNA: TGTGCCAGCAGCAAACAAAAGGCGGCATACGAGCAGTACTTC. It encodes CASSKQKAAYEQYF.

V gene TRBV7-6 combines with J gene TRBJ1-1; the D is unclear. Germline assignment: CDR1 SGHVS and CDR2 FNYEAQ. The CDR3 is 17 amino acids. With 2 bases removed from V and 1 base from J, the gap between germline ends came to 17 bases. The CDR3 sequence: CASSLHRFGRENTEAFF. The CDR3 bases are TGTGCCAGCAGCTTACATCGGTTCGGGAGAGAGAACACTGAAGCTTTCTTT.

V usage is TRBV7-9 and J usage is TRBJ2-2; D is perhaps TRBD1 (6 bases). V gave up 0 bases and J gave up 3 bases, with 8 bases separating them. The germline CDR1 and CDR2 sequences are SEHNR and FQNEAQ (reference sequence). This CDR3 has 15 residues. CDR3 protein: CASSLAGQHTGELFF. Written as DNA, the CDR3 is TGTGCCAGCAGCTTAGCCGGACAGCACACCGGGGAGCTGTTTTTT.

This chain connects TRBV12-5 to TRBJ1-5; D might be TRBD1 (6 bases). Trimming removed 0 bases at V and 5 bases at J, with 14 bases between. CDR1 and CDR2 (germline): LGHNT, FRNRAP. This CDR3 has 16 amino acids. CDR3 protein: CASGLVRGGEDQPQHF. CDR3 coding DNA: TGTGCTAGTGGTTTGGTAAGGGGGGGCGAGGATCAGCCCCAGCATTTT.

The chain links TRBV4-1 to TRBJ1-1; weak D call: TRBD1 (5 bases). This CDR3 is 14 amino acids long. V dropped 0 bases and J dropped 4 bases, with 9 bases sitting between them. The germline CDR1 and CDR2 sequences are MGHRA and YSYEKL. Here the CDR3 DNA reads TGCGCCAGCAGCCAAGACAGGGAGGGCACTGAAGCTTTCTTT. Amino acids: CASSQDREGTEAFF.

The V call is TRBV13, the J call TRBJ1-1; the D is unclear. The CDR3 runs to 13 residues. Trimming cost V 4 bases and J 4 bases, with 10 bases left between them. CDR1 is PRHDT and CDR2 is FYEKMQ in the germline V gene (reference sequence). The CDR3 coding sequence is TGTGCCAGCAGCTCGTTCGGGAGCACTGAAGCTTTCTTT. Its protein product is CASSSFGSTEAFF. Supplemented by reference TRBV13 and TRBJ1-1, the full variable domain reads AAGVIQSPRHLIKEKRETATLKCYPIPRHDTVYWYQQGPGQDPQFLISFYEKMQSDKGSIPDRFSAQQFSDYHSELNMSSLELGDSALYFCASSSFGSTEAFFGQGTRLTVV.